This T cell receptor (beta chain) was recorded in a study of blood T cell repertoires in COVID-19. The overall study: Spain, Italy and the United States supplied samples that represented acute and convalescent COVID-19. The analysed material was cDNA or gDNA that came from T cells, B-cell-depleted T cells, or PBMCs.

V was clipped by 5 bases and J by 4 bases; unmatched bases: 11. CDR1 and CDR2 (germline): SGHTA, FQGNSA. The CDR3 runs to 16 residues. Authors' methods: For nucleated cells, counts were estimated from reference gene primer amplification. TCRdb's copy holds only in-frame clones and misses some; the assay was immunoSEQ multiplex PCR. The V and J calls and clone size were taken over from that table, and D and trimming were inferred from the DNA. The data hold tens of thousands of clones, with around 79% observed a single time. The gene calls are TRBV7-2 and TRBJ2-7, with 10 positions matching TRBD2. The TCR sequence derives from a man in his sixties with acute or convalescent COVID-19. The specimen was peripheral blood. CDR3 bases: TGTGCCAGCAGCCCCACCGGACTAGCGGTACAATACGAGCAGTACTTC. It codes for CASSPTGLAVQYEQYF.